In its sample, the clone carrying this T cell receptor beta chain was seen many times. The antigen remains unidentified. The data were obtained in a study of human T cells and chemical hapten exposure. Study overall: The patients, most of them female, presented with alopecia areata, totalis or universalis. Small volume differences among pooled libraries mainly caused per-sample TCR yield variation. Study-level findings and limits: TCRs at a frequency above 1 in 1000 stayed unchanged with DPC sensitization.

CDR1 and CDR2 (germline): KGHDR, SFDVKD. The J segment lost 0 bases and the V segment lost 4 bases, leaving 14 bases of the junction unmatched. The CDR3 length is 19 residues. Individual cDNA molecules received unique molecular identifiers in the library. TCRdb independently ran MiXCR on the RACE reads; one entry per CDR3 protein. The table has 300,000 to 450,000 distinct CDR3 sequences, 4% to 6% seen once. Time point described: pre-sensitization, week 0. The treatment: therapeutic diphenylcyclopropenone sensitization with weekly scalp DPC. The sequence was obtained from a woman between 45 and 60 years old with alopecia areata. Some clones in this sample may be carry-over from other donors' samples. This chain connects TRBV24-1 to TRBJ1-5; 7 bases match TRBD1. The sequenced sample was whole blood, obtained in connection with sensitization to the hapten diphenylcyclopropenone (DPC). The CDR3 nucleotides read TGTGCCACCAGTGAGACTCGACAGGGCCAAAAAGATAGCAATCAGCCCCAGCATTTT. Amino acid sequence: CATSETRQGQKDSNQPQHF.